This TCR beta chain was captured by sequencing in a study of blood T cell repertoires in COVID-19. For the study at large: PBMCs, B-cell-depleted T cells, or T cells were the source of the cDNA or gDNA that made up the material.

V lost 5 bases and J lost 4, with 16 bases in between. Germline values: CDR1 SNHLY, CDR2 FYNNEI. The CDR3 length is 15 residues. Participant age was roughly 18 to 89 years, and participants resided in fewer than 30 US areas. The data were produced by immunoSEQ multiplex PCR, yet TCRdb's version contains in-frame clones alone and is incomplete. This sample yields some 100,000 clones, of which around 85% are seen a single time; 2.7% belongs to the top ten. V gene TRBV2 combines with J gene TRBJ2-3; D might be TRBD1 (6 bases). The sequenced sample was PBMCs or T cells enriched from blood (not recorded which). The origin of this receptor is a woman aged 45-60 years who had recovered from COVID-19. CDR3 residues: CASSPGQGRPDTQYF. CDR3 sequence (DNA): TGTGCCAGCAGTCCCGGTCAGGGGCGGCCAGATACGCAGTATTTT. The full variable domain, with the rest looked up from reference TRBV2 and TRBJ2-3, is EPEVTQTPSHQVTQMGQEVILRCVPISNHLYFYWYRQILGQKVEFLVSFYNNEISEKSEIFDDQFSVERPDGSNFTLKIRSTKLEDSAMYFCASSPGQGRPDTQYFGPGTRLTVL.